This T cell receptor beta chain emerged from a study of blood T cell repertoires in COVID-19 (dated by TCRdb to between 2020 and 2021). For the wider study: Samples from collaborators originated in the United States, Italy and Spain and spanned both the acute and convalescent phases of COVID-19. The material from the prospective study consisted of cDNA or gDNA derived from T cells, B-cell-depleted T cells, or PBMCs. The dataset comprised deeply sampled blood TCRbeta repertoires from subjects exposed to, actively infected with, or recovered from COVID-19. A freely available public database, intended as a resource for researchers studying the immune response to SARS-CoV-2, is where the repertoires were released. Samples came from the ongoing ImmuneRACE study (first 160 participants) plus 1,254 subjects from 6 global collaborators. A de-identified subject ID, COVID-19 status, age in years and sex were almost always included in the sample metadata. Where available, HLA class I and class II types were taken from metadata supplied by the sample provider and were not determined by assay-based typing.

As concerns this clone: Its antigen is unknown. No base quality information exists; no much larger clone differs at one position.

Participants in the prospective study were enrolled through a virtual design, were aged roughly 18 to 100 years, and lived in 24 United States geographic areas. To assign participants to cohorts, the prospective study relied on clinical history that participants themselves reported in a screening survey and a study questionnaire. ImmuneRACE Cohort 3 recovered participants were defined by two consecutive negative NP/OP PCR tests, healthcare professional clearance, or symptom resolution. Each participant in the prospective study had whole blood, serum and a nasopharyngeal or oropharyngeal swab collected by mobile phlebotomists. Over a roughly 2-month period, participants in the prospective study had the option of providing additional blood draws and questionnaires. Before DNA extraction, blood samples from the prospective study were shipped at room temperature or frozen. TCRbeta CDR3 regions were amplified from genomic DNA using the immunoSEQ Assay, a bias-controlled multiplex PCR. Per the original workflow: The number of nucleated cells in each sample was estimated by amplification of reference gene primers within the assay. Sequence reads were collapsed and filtered to measure the absolute abundance of every unique TCRbeta CDR3 rearrangement. For each sample, productive Simpson clonality was calculated by taking the square root of Simpson's diversity index across productive rearrangements. TCRdb mirrors the immuneACCESS table, restricted to in-frame sequences. Some clones are absent from its copies; in checked studies, under half trace to an unresolved V gene, and the reason for the others is unknown. Clone size and the V and J calls come from that table; the DNA yielded D and trimming. The sample records some 330,000 clones, roughly 90% of which are singletons. The ten largest clones take up less than 20% of the sample.

The study at large found these results: How much clinical and demographic metadata was included differed by source and by participant, and the metadata was provided uncurated.

Between the V and J ends, shortened by 5 bases and 8 bases respectively, the junction contains 11 bases. Taken from cysteine to phenylalanine, the CDR3 has 12 residues. The only DNA kept is the CDR3, 36 bases in frame from the first base. The germline V gene gives CDR1 as SGHAT and CDR2 as FQNNGV. The receptor was isolated from a woman younger than 45 who had recovered from COVID-19. Material: PBMCs or T cells enriched from blood (not recorded which). The chain employs TRBV11-2 and TRBJ2-3; a tentative D match to TRBD2 spans 5 bases. In nucleotides, the sequence is TGTGCCAGCAGCGGTAGCGTAGGTACGCAGTATTTT. Translated, this is CASSGSVGTQYF.